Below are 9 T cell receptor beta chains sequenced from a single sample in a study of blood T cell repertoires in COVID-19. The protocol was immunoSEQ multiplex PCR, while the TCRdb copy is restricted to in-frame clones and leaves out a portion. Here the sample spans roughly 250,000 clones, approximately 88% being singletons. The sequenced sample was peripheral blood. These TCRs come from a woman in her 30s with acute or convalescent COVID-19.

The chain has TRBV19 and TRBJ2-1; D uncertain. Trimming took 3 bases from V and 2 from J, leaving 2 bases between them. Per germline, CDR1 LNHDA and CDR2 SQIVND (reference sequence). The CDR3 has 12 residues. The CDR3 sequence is CASSITYNEQFF. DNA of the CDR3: TGTGCCAGTAGTATCACCTACAATGAGCAGTTCTTC.

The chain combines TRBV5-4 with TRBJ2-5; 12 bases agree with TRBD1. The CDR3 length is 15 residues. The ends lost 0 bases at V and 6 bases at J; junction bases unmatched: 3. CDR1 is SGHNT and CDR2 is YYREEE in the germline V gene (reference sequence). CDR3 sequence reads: CASSLVGQGAQTQYF. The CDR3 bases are TGTGCCAGCAGCTTGGTGGGACAGGGGGCGCAGACCCAGTACTTC.

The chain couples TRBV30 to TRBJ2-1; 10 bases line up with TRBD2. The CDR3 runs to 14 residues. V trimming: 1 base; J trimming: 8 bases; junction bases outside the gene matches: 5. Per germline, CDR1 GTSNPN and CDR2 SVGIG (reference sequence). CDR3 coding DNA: TGTGCCTGGAGTGAGGGACTAGCGCATCATGAGCAGTTCTTC. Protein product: CAWSEGLAHHEQFF.

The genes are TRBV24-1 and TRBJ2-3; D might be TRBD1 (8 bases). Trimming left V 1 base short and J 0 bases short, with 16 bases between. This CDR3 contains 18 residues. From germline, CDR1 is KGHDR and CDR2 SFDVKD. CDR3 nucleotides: TGTGCCACCAGTGATTTAATGGGGGGGACAGGAAGCACAGATACGCAGTATTTT. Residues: CATSDLMGGTGSTDTQYF.

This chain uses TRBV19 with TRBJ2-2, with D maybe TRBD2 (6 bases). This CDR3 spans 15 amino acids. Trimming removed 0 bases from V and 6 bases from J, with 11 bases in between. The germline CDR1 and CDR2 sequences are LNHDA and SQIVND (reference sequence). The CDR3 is CASSIEWRVAGELFF. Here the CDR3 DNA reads TGTGCCAGTAGTATAGAGTGGAGGGTCGCCGGGGAGCTGTTTTTT.

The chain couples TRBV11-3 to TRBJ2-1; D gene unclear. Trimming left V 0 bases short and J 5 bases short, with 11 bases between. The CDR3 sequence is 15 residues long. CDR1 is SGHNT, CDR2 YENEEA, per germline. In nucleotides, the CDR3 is TGTGCCAGCAGCTTAGATCGCCCAGCGAACAATGAGCAGTTCTTC. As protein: CASSLDRPANNEQFF.

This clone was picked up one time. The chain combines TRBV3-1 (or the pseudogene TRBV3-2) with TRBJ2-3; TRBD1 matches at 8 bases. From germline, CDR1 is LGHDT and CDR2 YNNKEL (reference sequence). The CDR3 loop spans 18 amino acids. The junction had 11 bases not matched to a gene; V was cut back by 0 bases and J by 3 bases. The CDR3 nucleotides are TGTGCCAGCAGCCAAGATGTGGCAGGGGGCGTTGTGACAGATACGCAGTATTTT. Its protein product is CASSQDVAGGVVTDTQYF.

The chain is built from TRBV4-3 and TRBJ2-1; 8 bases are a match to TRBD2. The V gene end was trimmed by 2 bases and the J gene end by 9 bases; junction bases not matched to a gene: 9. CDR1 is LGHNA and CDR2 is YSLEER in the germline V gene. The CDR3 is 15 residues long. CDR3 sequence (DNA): TGCGCCAGCAGCCAACCCGGACTAGCCTCCGGTGAGCAGTTCTTC. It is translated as CASSQPGLASGEQFF.

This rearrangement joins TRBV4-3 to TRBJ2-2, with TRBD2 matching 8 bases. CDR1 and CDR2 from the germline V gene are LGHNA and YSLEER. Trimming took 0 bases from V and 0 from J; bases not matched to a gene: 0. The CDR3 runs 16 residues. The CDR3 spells CASSQDSGANTGELFF. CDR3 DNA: TGCGCCAGCAGCCAAGATAGCGGGGCGAACACCGGGGAGCTGTTTTTT.